Each of the 16 T cell receptor beta chains below was sequenced from the same sample in a study of T cells in Graves' hyperthyroidism and ophthalmopathy. The investigators amplified TCR beta CDR3 regions from RNA transcripts. RT-PCR in the first round (using the HTBI primer set) targeted the TCR CDR3. TCRdb re-called the multiplex PCR reads through MiXCR, storing one row per CDR3 protein. In the table there are about 290,000 distinct CDR3 sequences, 13% of which are singletons. The specimen was blood. The source of these receptors is a woman between 25 and 40 years old with Graves' hyperthyroidism that later progressed to Graves' ophthalmopathy.

This clonotype was seen only a few times. The rearrangement uses TRBV13 and TRBJ2-3; maybe TRBD1 (5 bases). Trimming cost V 0 bases and J 2 bases, with 12 bases left between them. Germline CDR1 reads PRHDT; CDR2 reads FYEKMQ (reference sequence). CDR3 size: 16 residues. The CDR3 nucleotides read TGTGCCAGCAGCTTAGGAGGGGCTTGGGACACAGATACGCAGTATTTT. Its translation is CASSLGGAWDTDTQYF.

This clonotype was picked up many times. The chain uses TRBV2 and TRBJ2-5; D possibly corresponds to TRBD2 (5 bases). Trimming took 5 bases from V and 4 from J, leaving 11 bases between them. The CDR3 consists of 13 residues. Germline assignment: CDR1 SNHLY and CDR2 FYNNEI. This CDR3 is CASSSGRGETQYF. The CDR3 bases are TGTGCCAGCAGTTCAGGTCGGGGAGAGACCCAGTACTTC.

This clonotype was seen at least ten times. This chain links TRBV18 with TRBJ2-5, with D perhaps given as TRBD1 or TRBD2 (5 bases each). The CDR3 runs to 14 residues. V lost 3 bases, J lost 10 bases, and 18 bases lay in between. Looked up from germline, CDR1 is KGHSH and CDR2 is LQKENI. This CDR3 reads CASSPVGARGVQYF. In DNA, the CDR3 is TGTGCCAGCTCACCGGTAGGGGCACGAGGGGTCCAGTACTTC.

This clonotype was observed at least ten times. V usage is TRBV6-2 or TRBV6-3 and J usage is TRBJ2-1; D is undetermined. The CDR3 spans 12 residues. Deletions cut 2 bases from V and 8 bases from J, with 7 bases between. Germline CDR1 MNHEY, CDR2 SVGEGT. In DNA form, the CDR3 reads TGTGCCAGCAGTTACGGGCTCTATGAGCAGTTCTTC. Residues: CASSYGLYEQFF.

As concerns this clonotype: Given a much more abundant clone one base away, this may be a read error. The V gene is TRBV27, the J gene TRBJ1-2; D not resolved. The ends were cut back, 7 bases at V and 10 bases at J, with 19 bases in the middle. The V gene's germline CDR1 is MNHEY and CDR2 SMNVEV (reference sequence). The CDR3 runs 13 residues. The DNA of the CDR3 is TGTGCCAGCAATAGCGAAAGGAAGGGCGACTACACCTTC. Protein sequence: CASNSERKGDYTF.

Many counts were recorded for this clonotype. The chain links TRBV12-3 or TRBV12-4 to TRBJ1-1; possible D gene TRBD1, 6 bases. The CDR3 spans 13 residues. V dropped 3 bases and J dropped 3 bases, with 8 bases sitting between them. The CDR3: CASSFGGHTEAFF. CDR3 DNA sequence: TGTGCCAGCAGTTTTGGGGGGCACACTGAAGCTTTCTTT.

This clonotype was counted many times. CDR3 nucleotide sequence: TGTGCCAGCAGTTCACTCGCAGGGGGCTATGGCTACACCTTC. Amino acid sequence: CASSSLAGGYGYTF. The V gene is TRBV6-5, the J gene TRBJ1-2; 7 nucleotides match TRBD1. Germline CDR1 reads MNHEY; CDR2 reads SVGAGI. V shed 4 bases and J 4 bases; nucleotides not matched to a gene: 6. The CDR3 runs to 14 residues.

This clonotype was detected ten times or more. This chain connects TRBV6-2 or TRBV6-3 to TRBJ2-3; either TRBD1 or TRBD2 may supply D (6 bases each). V was trimmed by 4 bases and J by 4 bases, leaving 15 bases between them. Germline CDR1 is MNHEY and CDR2 is SVGEGT. The CDR3 sequence is 15 residues long. The CDR3 nucleotides are TGTGCCAGCAGTTCGCAGGGGCGGAGGGCAGATACGCAGTATTTT. As protein: CASSSQGRRADTQYF.

With respect to this clonotype: This may arise from a read error, as a much more abundant clone is one base away. V gene TRBV6-1 combines with J gene TRBJ2-3; unclear D gene. This CDR3 comprises 12 residues. Germline V gene sequence: CDR1 MNHNS, CDR2 SASEGT. V dropped 6 bases and J dropped 0 bases, with 4 bases sitting between them. Written as DNA, the CDR3 is TGTGCCAGCAGCGACAGCACAGATACGCAGTATTTT. Its translation is CASSDSTDTQYF.

This clonotype was picked up a small number of times. The V call is TRBV20-1, the J call TRBJ2-5; 8 bases agree with TRBD1. The CDR3 contains 18 residues. Trimming at V came to 3 bases and at J to 4 bases, leaving 19 bases not matched to a gene. Germline CDR1 and CDR2: DFQATT and SNEGSKA (reference sequence). This chain's CDR3 is CSASSASRLQGAGETQYF. CDR3 DNA sequence: TGCAGTGCTAGTAGTGCCAGCAGGCTGCAGGGGGCTGGAGAGACCCAGTACTTC.

This clonotype was found many times. V and J are TRBV6-2 or TRBV6-3 and TRBJ1-1; 11 nucleotides agree with TRBD1. The germline V gene encodes CDR1 MNHEY and CDR2 SVGEGT. The CDR3 extends over 15 amino acids. Losses at the gene ends were 5 bases for V and 2 bases for J; bases not matched to a gene: 4. CDR3 nucleotides: TGTGCCAGCAGTGAGGGACAGGGGGTTAACACTGAAGCTTTCTTT. It yields the protein CASSEGQGVNTEAFF.

This clonotype was seen at least ten times. The V call is TRBV12-3 or TRBV12-4, the J call TRBJ2-2; the D gene is possibly TRBD1 (5 bases). Trimming left V 3 bases short and J 3 bases short, with 8 bases between. This CDR3 comprises 14 residues. The CDR3 nucleotides read TGTGCCAGCAGTTTTCAGGGATACACCGGGGAGCTGTTTTTT. It encodes CASSFQGYTGELFF.

This clonotype was counted at least ten times. The J gene is TRBJ1-2, the V gene TRBV2, with TRBD1 matching over 10 bases. The CDR3 sequence is 15 residues long. V gave up 6 bases and J gave up 6 bases; unmatched junction bases: 10. The germline gives CDR1 SNHLY, CDR2 FYNNEI. CDR3 DNA: TGTGCCAGCAGCTACGACAGGGGGCAGGGGAATGGCTACACCTTC. Translation gives CASSYDRGQGNGYTF.

This clonotype occurred many times. This chain connects TRBV18 to TRBJ2-1, with no clear D. Per germline, CDR1 KGHSH and CDR2 LQKENI. Deletions cut 1 base from V and 3 bases from J, with 4 bases between. CDR3 length equals 13 residues. The CDR3, as DNA: TGTGCCAGCTCACCACTAGACTACAATGAGCAGTTCTTC. Amino acid sequence: CASSPLDYNEQFF.

This clonotype was recorded a few times. The rearrangement joins TRBV24-1 to TRBJ2-7; 7 nucleotides agree with TRBD2. Trimming removed 6 bases from V and 0 bases from J; junction bases left unmatched: 1. Germline CDR1 KGHDR, CDR2 SFDVKD. CDR3 size: 13 residues. The CDR3 region is CATSPSGSYEQYF. CDR3 DNA: TGTGCCACCAGTCCTAGCGGCTCCTACGAGCAGTACTTC.

This clonotype appeared many times. The V and J genes are TRBV6-1 and TRBJ2-7; D is ambiguous. The germline gives CDR1 MNHNS, CDR2 SASEGT. The CDR3 consists of 12 residues. V lost 6 bases to trimming and J lost 4 bases, with 10 bases between them. The CDR3 DNA is TGTGCCAGCAGGGGGTTTAGGTACGAGCAGTACTTC. As protein: CASRGFRYEQYF.